Ten or more counts support the clone carrying this T cell receptor beta chain. Its antigen remains unidentified. The sample is drawn from a study of T-cell reconstitution after alpha-beta-depleted transplantation in children. Overall study results and limits: One year post-transplant, T-cell counts and diversity were largely derived from T cells produced anew. Where alpha-beta T cells came from about two months after transplant was reportedly several hundred expanded graft clones. Where some patients showed high TCRbeta diversity at day 60, it came from recipient T cells and thymic progenitors that had survived.

The CDR3 covers 13 residues. V lost 3 bases and J lost 4, with 7 bases in between. Preparation of the TCRbeta library involved a method that used unique molecular identifiers. Each CDR3 protein gets one entry after TCRdb re-called the PCR reads with MiXCR. Of 700,000 or so distinct CDR3 sequences in the sample, less than 15% were seen once. The chain recombines TRBV12-3 or TRBV12-4 with TRBJ2-1; unclear D gene. The source is a girl aged 2-10 years with congenital amegakaryocytic thrombocytopenia, due to receive a stem cell transplant. Here the sequenced sample was PBMCs, taken before TCRalphabeta/CD19-depleted stem cell transplant. The CDR3 protein is CASSFGEYNEQFF. CDR3 sequence (DNA): TGTGCCAGCAGTTTCGGCGAATACAATGAGCAGTTCTTC.